These 30 T cell receptor beta chains were all obtained from the same sample, sequenced in a study of T cell responses to AZD1222 COVID-19 vaccine. Sequencing used immunoSEQ multiplex PCR; TCRdb keeps in-frame clones, though not all of them. The table records about 140,000 clones, 88% of them present only once. Sequencing used peripheral blood, obtained 28 days after the second AZD1222 dose. These receptors all come from an adult who received the AZD1222 COVID-19 vaccine.

The chain is built from TRBV4-2 and TRBJ1-2; 7 bases map to TRBD1. V gave up 1 base and J gave up 4 bases; unmatched junction bases: 9. The CDR3 is made up of 16 amino acids. The germline CDR1 and CDR2 sequences are LGHNA and YNFKEQ. CDR3 protein: CASSQGTGESFYGYTF. As DNA, the CDR3 is TGTGCCAGCAGCCAAGGGACAGGAGAATCCTTCTATGGCTACACCTTC.

The CDR3 reads CASSRTENNEQFF. The CDR3, as DNA: TGTGCCAGCTCGAGGACAGAAAACAATGAGCAGTTCTTC. The chain employs TRBV18 and TRBJ2-1; tentative D call: TRBD1 (6 bases). The germline gives CDR1 KGHSH, CDR2 LQKENI. The CDR3 consists of 13 residues. Between the trimmed V and J ends, which lost 6 bases and 5 bases, there was a span of 11 bases.

The V and J genes are TRBV4-1 and TRBJ2-5; a weak D match, TRBD2 (6 bases). Trimming took off 1 base at V and 3 bases at J, with 15 bases between the two ends. The CDR3 spans 16 residues. Germline lookup yields CDR1 MGHRA and CDR2 YSYEKL. CDR3 amino acids: CASSQGASATKETQYF. CDR3 bases: TGCGCCAGCAGCCAAGGGGCTAGCGCTACAAAAGAGACCCAGTACTTC.

This chain connects TRBV27 to TRBJ1-1; perhaps TRBD1 as D (6 bases). This CDR3 comprises 15 residues. V was pared by 2 bases and J by 5 bases, with 15 bases between. Germline lookup yields CDR1 MNHEY and CDR2 SMNVEV (reference sequence). CDR3 sequence: CASSLQGLLGTEAFF. The CDR3 nucleotides are TGTGCCAGCAGTTTACAGGGGTTGCTGGGAACTGAAGCTTTCTTT.

The chain is built from TRBV5-1 and TRBJ2-1, with TRBD1 identical over 7 bases. CDR1 SGHRS and CDR2 YFSETQ come from the germline V gene. V was clipped by 4 bases and J by 0 bases; unmatched bases: 4. This CDR3 has 15 amino acids. Here the CDR3 DNA reads TGCGCCAGCAGCCTACAGGGGAGCTCCTACAATGAGCAGTTCTTC. It translates to CASSLQGSSYNEQFF. Complete variable domain (other parts from reference TRBV5-1 and TRBJ2-1): KAGVTQTPRYLIKTRGQQVTLSCSPISGHRSVSWYQQTPGQGLQFLFEYFSETQRNKGNFPGRFSGRQFSNSRSEMNVSTLELGDSALYLCASSLQGSSYNEQFFGPGTRLTVL.

The CDR3 loop is CASSIAWGAGESNQPQHF. DNA for the CDR3: TGTGCCAGTAGTATAGCATGGGGGGCGGGTGAAAGCAATCAGCCCCAGCATTTT. V is TRBV19 and J is TRBJ1-5; D may be TRBD1 (6 bases). The V gene lost 1 base and the J gene lost 1 base, with 17 bases spanning the gap. The CDR3 consists of 18 residues. In germline, CDR1 is LNHDA, CDR2 SQIVND (reference sequence).

In the case of this clone: A junction end diverges from the germline sequence, so it may reflect a read error. The genes are TRBV2 and TRBJ2-7; D remains ambiguous. The CDR3 loop spans 13 amino acids. The V gene's germline CDR1 is SNHLY and CDR2 FYNNEI. CDR3 DNA: TGTGCCAGCAGTGACCCAAAAGTTGTCCACACCCTCTTC. Its translation: CASSDPKVVHTLF.

The genes are TRBV28 and TRBJ2-7; the D is unclear. This CDR3 contains 15 residues. In germline, CDR1 is MDHEN, CDR2 SYDVKM. V was cut by 2 bases and J by 2 bases, with 13 bases left in between. The DNA of the CDR3 is TGTGCCAGCAGTTTAACGGATCTGGGTGCCTACGAGCAGTACTTC. Its protein is CASSLTDLGAYEQYF.

This clone was seen more than once but under ten times. The V gene is TRBV3-1 (or the pseudogene TRBV3-2), the J gene TRBJ1-5; D ambiguous. Germline V gene sequence: CDR1 LGHDT, CDR2 YNNKEL (reference sequence). The CDR3 consists of 12 residues. V was trimmed by 8 bases and J by 2 bases, leaving 7 bases between them. The CDR3 DNA sequence: TGTGCCAGCCGAGGTGGCAATCAGCCCCAGCATTTT. Its translation is CASRGGNQPQHF.

The V and J genes are TRBV6-5 and TRBJ2-5; perhaps D is TRBD1 or TRBD2 (6 bases each). The CDR3 runs to 15 residues. The V gene's germline CDR1 is MNHEY and CDR2 SVGAGI. Trimming removed 5 bases from V and 2 bases from J, with 15 bases in between. Here the CDR3 reads CASSTGAGRQETQYF. DNA of the CDR3: TGTGCCAGCAGTACGGGGGCGGGGCGGCAAGAGACCCAGTACTTC.

The V call is TRBV7-2, the J call TRBJ2-5; D call uncertain. V was shortened by 4 bases and J by 1 base, with 10 bases between the two germline ends. Germline-derived CDR1 and CDR2 are SGHTA and FQGNSA. This CDR3 contains 14 residues. In DNA form, the CDR3 reads TGTGCCAGCAGCTACCCAGGCCTCCAAGAGACCCAGTACTTC. The encoded protein is CASSYPGLQETQYF.

The chain employs TRBV14 and TRBJ2-5; 8 bases line up with TRBD2. V shed 4 bases, J shed 2 bases, and the junction held 9 bases outside the gene matches. CDR3 length equals 16 residues. Germline CDR1 and CDR2: SGHDN and FVKESK. CDR3 DNA sequence: TGTGCCAGCAGCCCCAGGTTTAGCGGGAAACAAGAGACCCAGTACTTC. Protein sequence: CASSPRFSGKQETQYF.

The chain recombines TRBV5-6 with TRBJ2-5; D may be TRBD2 (6 bases). V lost 2 bases to trimming and J lost 1 base, with 12 bases between them. Germline CDR1 SGHDT, CDR2 YYEEEE. CDR3 length: 15 residues. CDR3 nucleotides: TGTGCCAGCAGCTTTCTTACTAGCCTCCAAGAGACCCAGTACTTC. This translates into CASSFLTSLQETQYF.

The chain employs TRBV5-6 and TRBJ2-7; 10 bases agree with TRBD2. The V gene's germline CDR1 is SGHDT and CDR2 YYEEEE. This CDR3 region has 13 residues. The trim removed 7 bases at V and 5 bases at J, leaving 6 bases unmatched. The CDR3 here is CASHLAGADEQYF. In DNA, the CDR3 is TGTGCCAGCCACCTAGCGGGAGCTGACGAGCAGTACTTC. Drawing the rest from reference TRBV5-6 and TRBJ2-7, the complete variable domain is DAGVTQSPTHLIKTRGQQVTLRCSPKSGHDTVSWYQQALGQGPQFIFQYYEEEERQRGNFPDRFSGHQFPNYSSELNVNALLLGDSALYLCASHLAGADEQYFGPGTRLTVT.

The J gene is TRBJ1-1, the V gene TRBV6-6; unclear D gene. Looked up from germline, CDR1 is MNHNY and CDR2 is SVGAGI (reference sequence). This CDR3 region has 12 residues. V lost 6 bases to trimming and J lost 0 bases, with 5 bases between them. This CDR3 reads CASSNMNTEAFF. The CDR3 bases are TGTGCCAGCAGCAACATGAACACTGAAGCTTTCTTT.

The chain combines TRBV5-1 with TRBJ2-2; a possible D gene is TRBD2 (5 bases). Trimming shortened V by 4 bases and J by 4 bases, and 11 bases separated the two germline ends. CDR3 size: 14 residues. CDR1 and CDR2 from the germline V gene are SGHRS and YFSETQ. DNA for the CDR3: TGCGCCAGCAGCGTACTCGAGGGCACCGGGGAGCTGTTTTTT. Residues: CASSVLEGTGELFF.

J is TRBJ1-4 and V is TRBV2; D gene ambiguous. Germline assignment: CDR1 SNHLY and CDR2 FYNNEI. The CDR3 covers 16 residues. Between the trimmed V and J ends, which lost 7 bases and 4 bases, there was a span of 19 bases. The CDR3 loop is CASTRSSLGNNEKLFF. The CDR3, as DNA: TGTGCCAGCACCCGGTCGAGTTTAGGGAATAATGAAAAACTGTTTTTT.

The table lists this clone with a count of one. The chain is built from TRBV24-1 and TRBJ1-2; D may be TRBD1 (5 bases). Germline V CDR1 and CDR2: KGHDR, SFDVKD. This CDR3 contains 14 residues. The V end was cut by 4 bases, the J end by 8 bases, with 16 bases between. The CDR3 spells CATSDRGRVGGYTF. The CDR3 bases are TGTGCCACCAGTGACCGGGGACGCGTTGGCGGCTACACCTTC.

This chain joins TRBV4-1 and TRBJ2-7; TRBD2 is a possible D gene (5 bases). The CDR3 covers 14 residues. The germline V gene has CDR1 MGHRA and CDR2 YSYEKL. V was trimmed by 6 bases and J by 2 bases, leaving 14 bases between them. CDR3 loop: CASSLERATYEQYF. Here the CDR3 DNA reads TGCGCCAGCAGTCTAGAGAGGGCCACCTACGAGCAGTACTTC.

V and J are TRBV28 and TRBJ1-1, with TRBD1 identical over 7 bases. Trimming at V came to 3 bases and at J to 7 bases, leaving 11 bases not matched to a gene. The CDR3 contains 15 residues. The germline V gene encodes CDR1 MDHEN and CDR2 SYDVKM. DNA of the CDR3: TGTGCCAGCAGTTTGACAGGGTCCATTAGTTATGAAGCTTTCTTT. Amino acid sequence: CASSLTGSISYEAFF.

The rearrangement joins TRBV4-1 to TRBJ2-7; 12 nucleotides agree with TRBD2. The V and J ends lost 1 base and 5 bases, in that order; junction bases with no gene match: 15. The CDR3 loop spans 19 amino acids. The germline gives CDR1 MGHRA, CDR2 YSYEKL. CDR3 coding DNA: TGCGCCAGCAGCCAAGCCCCACCGGGGCTAGCGGGGGGGCCGGACGAGCAGTACTTC. Translated, it gives CASSQAPPGLAGGPDEQYF.

The J gene is TRBJ2-2, the V gene TRBV5-6, with D unresolved. V was pared by 4 bases and J by 3 bases, with 7 bases between. This CDR3 is built from 13 residues. The V gene's germline CDR1 is SGHDT and CDR2 YYEEEE. The CDR3 DNA reads TGTGCCAGCAGCCCCGACTACACCGGGGAGCTGTTTTTT. It is translated as CASSPDYTGELFF. Drawing the rest from reference TRBV5-6 and TRBJ2-2, the complete variable domain is DAGVTQSPTHLIKTRGQQVTLRCSPKSGHDTVSWYQQALGQGPQFIFQYYEEEERQRGNFPDRFSGHQFPNYSSELNVNALLLGDSALYLCASSPDYTGELFFGEGSRLTVL.

The chain combines TRBV2 with TRBJ2-7; TRBD1 agrees at 9 bases. J gave up 5 bases and V 6 bases, and 2 bases lay outside the gene matches. Germline values: CDR1 SNHLY, CDR2 FYNNEI. The CDR3 extends over 12 amino acids. The DNA of the CDR3 is TGTGCCAGCAGGGACAGGGGCCACGAGCAGTACTTC. Its protein is CASRDRGHEQYF.

This clone was seen once. The rearrangement uses TRBV7-8 and TRBJ1-6; 7 bases line up with TRBD1. Per the germline V gene, CDR1 is SGHVS and CDR2 is FQNEAQ. The CDR3 loop spans 14 amino acids. V gave up 5 bases and J gave up 6 bases; unmatched junction bases: 4. The CDR3 region is CASSRQGPNSPLHF. CDR3 in DNA: TGTGCCAGCAGCCGACAGGGACCTAATTCACCCCTCCACTTT.

The rearrangement links TRBV28 to TRBJ1-2, with 7 positions matching TRBD1. V lost 7 bases to trimming and J lost 4 bases; unmatched junction nucleotides: 9. This CDR3 contains 14 residues. Germline V lookup: CDR1 MDHEN, CDR2 SYDVKM. The CDR3, as DNA: TGTGCCAGCACCGAAGAGGGGGCTATCTATGGCTACACCTTC. Its protein product is CASTEEGAIYGYTF.

This chain connects TRBV24-1 to TRBJ1-3; 7 bases map to TRBD1. The V and J ends lost 2 bases and 5 bases, in that order; junction bases with no gene match: 5. This CDR3 has 15 amino acids. Germline-derived CDR1 and CDR2 are KGHDR and SFDVKD. CDR3 bases: TGTGCCACCAGTGATTCTAGACAGGGACGAAACACCATATATTTT. This sequence encodes CATSDSRQGRNTIYF.

The chain recombines TRBV7-2 with TRBJ2-7, with D maybe TRBD2 (7 bases). Germline loops: CDR1 SGHTA, CDR2 FQGNSA. The length of the CDR3 is 16 residues. Trimming took off 3 bases at V and 2 bases at J, with 17 bases between the two ends. The CDR3 region has the DNA TGTGCCAGCAGCTTTCCTAGTGGCGGGGGCACCTACGAGCAGTACTTC. It translates to CASSFPSGGGTYEQYF.

This chain links TRBV19 with TRBJ1-5; 9 bases match TRBD1. This CDR3 has 17 residues. The germline gives CDR1 LNHDA, CDR2 SQIVND (reference sequence). The V gene end was trimmed by 2 bases and the J gene end by 2 bases; junction bases not matched to a gene: 7. In DNA form, the CDR3 reads TGTGCCAGTAGTATACGGAACAGGGGGCAAGGCAATCAGCCCCAGCATTTT. Its translation is CASSIRNRGQGNQPQHF.

V is TRBV23-1 and J is TRBJ1-2, with D possibly matching TRBD1 (5 bases). TRBV23-1 is assigned to the ORF class and has an uncertain function. Trimming cost V 0 bases and J 2 bases, with 16 bases left between them. CDR3 size: 17 residues. The CDR3 protein is CASSQSGERGVNYGYTF. DNA for the CDR3: TGCGCCAGCAGTCAATCAGGGGAGCGGGGGGTGAACTATGGCTACACCTTC.

The V gene is TRBV11-1, the J gene TRBJ2-1, with 7 bases fitting TRBD2. V was pared by 2 bases and J by 7 bases, with 5 bases of the junction left unmatched. Germline V gene sequence: CDR1 SGHAT, CDR2 FQDESV (reference sequence). CDR3 length: 14 residues. In nucleotides, the CDR3 is TGTGCCAGCAGCTTACAAGGGAGGGCGAATGAGCAGTTCTTC. As protein: CASSLQGRANEQFF.